This TCR beta chain was identified in a study of blood T cell repertoires in COVID-19. Whole-study context: Whether acute or convalescent, the COVID-19 samples came from the United States, Italy and Spain.

Per the authors' pipeline: The authors estimated nucleated cell counts from reference gene primer amplification. Here immunoSEQ multiplex PCR was the method, and the copy in TCRdb shows in-frame clones only, minus some. V and J calls and clone size are those listed in that table; D and trimming were worked out from the DNA. This table holds approximately 200,000 clones, 85% to 90% found once. CDR1 MNHNS and CDR2 SASEGT come from the germline V gene. The CDR3 length is 16 residues. The germline V and J ends were trimmed by 4 bases and 7 bases, with 19 bases remaining between them. Participant-given clinical history determined each cohort assignment.

The sample comprised PBMCs or T cells enriched from blood (not recorded which). This clonotype originated in a woman aged 18 to 35 in a cohort exposed to, infected with or recovered from COVID-19 (not recorded which). This chain links TRBV6-1 with TRBJ1-4; D perhaps matches TRBD1 (6 bases). CDR3 in DNA: TGTGCCAGCAGTGGGGACCGAACAGGGAGCGGTGAAAAACTGTTTTTT. This gives the protein CASSGDRTGSGEKLFF.